This T cell receptor beta chain was identified in a study of response to subunit inactivated influenza vaccine. TCRdb recomputed calls from the RT-PCR reads with MiXCR, one row per CDR3 protein. The repertoire holds approximately 200,000 distinct CDR3 sequences, with 13% to 15% as singletons. This CDR3 spans 18 amino acids. V gave up 3 bases and J gave up 1 base, with 16 bases separating them. In germline, CDR1 is SGHAT, CDR2 FQDESV (reference sequence). A remark on this clonotype: What it binds is unknown.

Study outcomes and limitations: Only a handful of new T cells, the authors suggested, are recruited with each seasonal influenza vaccination.

The source was CD8+ T cells sorted from PBMCs, collected about 5 days after vaccination. The genes are TRBV11-1 and TRBJ2-6; D uncertain. This clonotype was sampled from a man aged 45-65 years who received an inactivated influenza vaccine. This CDR3 reads CASSFTRTRYSGANVLTF. The CDR3, as DNA: TGTGCCAGCAGCTTTACCCGCACCCGTTATTCTGGGGCCAACGTCCTGACTTTC.